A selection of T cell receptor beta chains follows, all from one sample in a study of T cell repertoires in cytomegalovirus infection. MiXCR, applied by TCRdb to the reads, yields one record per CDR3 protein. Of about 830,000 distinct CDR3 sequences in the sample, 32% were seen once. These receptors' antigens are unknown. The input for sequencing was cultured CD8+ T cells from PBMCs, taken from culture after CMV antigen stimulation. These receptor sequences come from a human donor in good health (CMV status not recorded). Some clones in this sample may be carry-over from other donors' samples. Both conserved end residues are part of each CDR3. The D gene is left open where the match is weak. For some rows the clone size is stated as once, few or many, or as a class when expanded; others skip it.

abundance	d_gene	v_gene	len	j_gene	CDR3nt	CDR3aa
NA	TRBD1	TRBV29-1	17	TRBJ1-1	TGCAGCGTTCAACCGGAGGTGACAGGGGCTCGGAACACTGAAGCTTTCTTT	CSVQPEVTGARNTEAFF
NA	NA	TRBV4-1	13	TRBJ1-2	TGCGCCAGCAGCCAAGGGGACGGCTATGGCTACACCTTC	CASSQGDGYGYTF
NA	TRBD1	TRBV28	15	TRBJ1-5	TGTGCCAGCAGGCCACAGGGGGGCCCCAATCAGCCCCAGCATTTT	CASRPQGGPNQPQHF
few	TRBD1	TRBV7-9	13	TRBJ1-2	TGTGCCAGCAGCTTAGGAGGACAGGATTTTTACACCTTC	CASSLGGQDFYTF
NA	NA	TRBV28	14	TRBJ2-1	TGTGCCAGCAGTTTGGGATTGATTAACAATGAGCAGTTCTTC	CASSLGLINNEQFF
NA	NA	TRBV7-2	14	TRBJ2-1	TGTGCCAGCAGCAGGGACAAGAGAAACAATGAGCAGTTCTTC	CASSRDKRNNEQFF
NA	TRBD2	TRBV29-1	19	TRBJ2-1	TGCAGCGTTCCTTTTAGCGGGGGGGGATCGTTGGGGTCCTACAATGAGCAGTTCTTC	CSVPFSGGGSLGSYNEQFF
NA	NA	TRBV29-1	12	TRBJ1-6	TGCAGCGTTGCAGAACCCCCTTCACCCCTCCACTTT	CSVAEPPSPLHF
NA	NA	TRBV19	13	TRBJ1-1	TGTGCCAGTAGTATCCCAGGGGAGACTGAAGCTTTCTTT	CASSIPGETEAFF
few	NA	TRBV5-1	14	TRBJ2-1	TGCGCCAGCATCAGGGAGGACCAGGGCAATGAGCAGTTCTTC	CASIREDQGNEQFF
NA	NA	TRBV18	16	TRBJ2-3	TGTGCCAGCTCACCACCGGTCTCAGGGGCCCCAGATACGCAGTATTTT	CASSPPVSGAPDTQYF
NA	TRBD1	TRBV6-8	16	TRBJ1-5	TGTGCCAGCAGCCCCCGGGACAGAAATAGCAATCAGCCCCAGCATTTT	CASSPRDRNSNQPQHF
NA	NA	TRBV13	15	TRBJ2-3	TGTGCCAGCAGCTTAGAGGGCCGGGCAACAGATACGCAGTATTTT	CASSLEGRATDTQYF
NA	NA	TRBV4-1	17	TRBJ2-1	TGCGCCAGCAGCCAATCCTCGATGGGGAACTTATACAATGAGCAGTTCTTC	CASSQSSMGNLYNEQFF
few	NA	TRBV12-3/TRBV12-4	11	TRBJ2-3	TGTGCCAGCAGTTTAAACTCCCCGAGTTATTTT	CASSLNSPSYF
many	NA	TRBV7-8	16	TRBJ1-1	TGTGCCAGCAGCTTAGACCCGACGGGGGAGAACACTGAAGCTTTCTTT	CASSLDPTGENTEAFF
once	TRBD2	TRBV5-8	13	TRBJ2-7	TGTGCCAGCAGCACACTAGCGGCGGGGGAGCAGTACTTC	CASSTLAAGEQYF
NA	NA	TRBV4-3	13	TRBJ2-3	TGCGCCAGCAGCCAAAATGGGGTAGATACGCAGTATTTT	CASSQNGVDTQYF
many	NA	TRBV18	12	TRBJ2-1	TGCGCCAGCAGCCCCCGGCCCAATGAGCAGTTCTTC	CASSPRPNEQFF
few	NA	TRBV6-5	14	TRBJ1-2	TGTGCCAGCAGCTACCAAACAGGGAACTATGGCTACACCTTC	CASSYQTGNYGYTF